This record concerns one TCR beta chain sequence. Its antigen is undetermined. TCRdb re-called the 5' RACE reads and gives one entry per CDR3 protein, without DNA. The sample includes 200,000 to 250,000 distinct CDR3 sequences. These data originate in a study of monozygotic twins with inflammatory bowel disease. General study results and limits: Similarity of repertoires did not differ between concordant and discordant twins, possibly from limited power.

The CDR3 runs to 14 residues. CDR1 is DFQATT, CDR2 SNEGSKA, per germline (reference sequence). Sequenced material: blood. The receptor's source is a human donor with ulcerative colitis or Crohn's disease, or a healthy co-twin of an affected twin (not recorded which). This chain connects TRBV20-1 to TRBJ2-2; the D gene TCRdb calls, TRBD2, cannot be checked with no DNA. CDR3 region: CSAIAGGGTGELFF.